This T cell receptor (beta chain) is drawn from a study of tumor and adjacent non-tumor tissue in lung cancer. Study details: Aged about 30 to 85 years, patients included about 11 men and roughly 5 women with stage I to III disease. Study observations and caveats: Significantly higher TCR diversity was found in tumor than normal lung. Top 100 clones took a larger repertoire share in normal lung.

TCRbeta libraries were built with three rounds of nested PCR, modified from ARM-PCR. From the multiplex PCR reads, TCRdb called clonotypes with MiXCR, one entry per CDR3 protein. The data show around 86,000 distinct CDR3 sequences, with around 70% seen just once and approximately 9.5% held by the top ten. The germline V gene encodes CDR1 SEHNR and CDR2 FQNEAQ (reference sequence). The CDR3 totals 12 residues. The template was RNA from unsorted bulk tissue. Chemotherapy-naive patients with new lung cancer underwent thoracic surgery in China, August–late 2014. In regard to this clonotype: The antigen is not known. Compared with germline, one end of the junction differs, possibly owing to a read error.

This chain links TRBV7-9 with TRBJ1-5, with unresolved D. Sequences were obtained from lung tumor tissue. The receptor's source is a woman in her thirties or forties with non-small cell lung cancer. The CDR3 nucleotides read TGTGTCAGCAGCGGAAGCAATCAGCCCCAGCATTTT. The encoded protein is CVSSGSNQPQHF.